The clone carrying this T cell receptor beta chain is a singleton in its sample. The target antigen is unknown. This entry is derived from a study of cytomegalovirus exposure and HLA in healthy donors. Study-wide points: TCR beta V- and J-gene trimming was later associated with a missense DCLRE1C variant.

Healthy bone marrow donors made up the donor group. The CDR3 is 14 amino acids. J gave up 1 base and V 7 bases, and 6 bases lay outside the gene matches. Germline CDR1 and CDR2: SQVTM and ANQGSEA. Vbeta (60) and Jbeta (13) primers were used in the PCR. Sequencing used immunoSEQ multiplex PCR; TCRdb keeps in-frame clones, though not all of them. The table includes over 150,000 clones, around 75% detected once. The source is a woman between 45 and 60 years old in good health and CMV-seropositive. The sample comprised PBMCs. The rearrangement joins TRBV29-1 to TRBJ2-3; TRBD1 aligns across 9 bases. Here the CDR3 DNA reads TGCAGCGGAAAACAGGGGGCAGGCACAGATACGCAGTATTTT. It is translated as CSGKQGAGTDTQYF.